This TCR beta chain appears in the sequencing data of a study of blood T cell repertoires in COVID-19. The CDR3 spans 18 residues. Germline CDR1 and CDR2: LNHDA and SQIVND (reference sequence). V was clipped by 5 bases and J by 6 bases, with 26 bases between them. Generated by immunoSEQ multiplex PCR, the TCRdb table keeps only in-frame clones and is missing some. The table lists roughly 200,000 clones, roughly four fifths of them singletons, with about 9% in the top ten. Donors in Cohort 3 who had recovered were those with two negative PCRs, healthcare professional clearance, or resolution of their symptoms.

Sample: PBMCs or T cells enriched from blood (not recorded which). V usage is TRBV19 and J usage is TRBJ2-4; maybe TRBD2 (6 bases). The receptor was isolated from a man aged 40-49 years who had recovered from COVID-19. The CDR3 sequence is CASSARVGDSLRGNIQYF. The CDR3, as DNA: TGTGCCAGTAGTGCCCGGGTGGGGGACTCCCTTAGGGGAAACATTCAGTACTTC.